This TCR beta chain was captured by sequencing in a study of T cells in Graves' hyperthyroidism and ophthalmopathy. Study summary: Peripheral blood was obtained at initial diagnosis, preceding any treatment.

The PBMCs were sourced from fresh peripheral blood (around 9.9 ml). The CDR3 sequence is 17 residues long. The V segment lost 3 bases and the J segment 6 bases; nucleotides outside the gene matches: 16. The germline CDR1 and CDR2 sequences are SGDLS and YYNGEE. Amplification of TCR beta CDR3 regions used RNA as the template. First-round RT-PCR with HTBI primers amplified the TCR CDR3 region. TCRdb redid the calling of the multiplex PCR reads with MiXCR, one entry per CDR3 protein. Seen here are some 570,000 distinct CDR3 sequences, approximately 14% observed once, and the top ten hold 6.5% to 9%. This TCR came from a woman aged 18-35 years with Graves' ophthalmopathy. The chain recombines TRBV9 with TRBJ2-7; 9 bases line up with TRBD2. Sequences were obtained from blood. The CDR3 loop reads CASSARGLAGGPPEQYF. The CDR3 region has the DNA TGTGCCAGCAGCGCGAGAGGGTTGGCGGGAGGGCCGCCCGAGCAGTACTTC.